The 23 T cell receptor beta chains presented below share a single source sample, sequenced in a study of naive and memory T cell subsets. Two oligonucleotides, mixed equimolar, formed the beta constant-region primer covering TRBC1 and TRBC2. TCRdb re-called the UMI-ligation and nested PCR reads through MiXCR, storing one row per CDR3 protein. Seen here are 140,000 to 150,000 distinct CDR3 sequences, approximately 17% observed once, and the top ten hold 0.14% to 0.15%. Material for sequencing was naive CD4+ T cells from blood. These receptors all stem from a human donor in good health.

The chain has TRBV20-1 and TRBJ2-2, with 10 bases identical to TRBD2. CDR3 length equals 15 residues. Germline CDR1 and CDR2: DFQATT and SNEGSKA (reference sequence). The V gene end was trimmed by 6 bases and the J gene end by 7 bases; junction bases not matched to a gene: 11. The CDR3 here is CSATSSGSIDGELFF. CDR3 DNA sequence: TGCAGTGCCACCTCTAGCGGGAGCATCGACGGGGAGCTGTTTTTT.

This clonotype was counted a few times. The chain joins TRBV13 to TRBJ1-6; 7 bases match TRBD1. V lost 4 bases, J lost 9 bases, and 3 bases stayed unmatched. The CDR3 extends over 13 amino acids. From germline, CDR1 is PRHDT and CDR2 FYEKMQ (reference sequence). This CDR3 is CASSSGQASPLHF. CDR3 nucleotide sequence: TGTGCCAGCAGCTCCGGACAGGCTTCACCCCTCCACTTT.

This clonotype came up a few times. V and J are TRBV4-3 and TRBJ2-5; 14 bases line up with TRBD2. Germline loops: CDR1 LGHNA, CDR2 YSLEER. The CDR3 runs 16 residues. V lost 3 bases and J lost 4; bases outside the gene matches: 4. For the CDR3, the DNA is TGCGCCAGCAGCCACGGGACTAGCGGGAGAATAGAGACCCAGTACTTC. Amino acid sequence: CASSHGTSGRIETQYF.

This chain joins TRBV11-2 and TRBJ2-3, with 9 bases that match TRBD2. The V gene end was trimmed by 10 bases and the J gene end by 0 bases; junction bases not matched to a gene: 14. The CDR3 is made up of 17 amino acids. The germline V gene has CDR1 SGHAT and CDR2 FQNNGV. The CDR3 region has the DNA TGTGCCATCTCCCAGCCCGCGGGAGGGCCTAGCACAGATACGCAGTATTTT. Its protein is CAISQPAGGPSTDTQYF.

This clonotype appeared many times. The rearrangement joins TRBV6-5 to TRBJ1-1; possible D gene TRBD1, 6 bases. This CDR3 contains 14 residues. From germline, CDR1 is MNHEY and CDR2 SVGAGI. V dropped 7 bases and J dropped 5 bases, with 17 bases sitting between them. The CDR3 loop is CASNGQRRVTEAFF. Written as DNA, the CDR3 is TGTGCCAGCAACGGACAGCGGAGAGTTACTGAAGCTTTCTTT.

The chain recombines TRBV30 with TRBJ1-1; no clear D. In germline, CDR1 is GTSNPN, CDR2 SVGIG (reference sequence). Trimming took off 7 bases at V and 6 bases at J, with 18 bases between the two ends. The CDR3 covers 13 residues. CDR3 amino acids: CAYRLGPYAEAFF. The CDR3 region has the DNA TGTGCCTATAGGCTGGGCCCTTACGCTGAAGCTTTCTTT.

As DNA, the CDR3 is TGTGCCAGCAGCGTAGGGGCGGGAGTCTACAATGAGCAGTTCTTC. Translating gives CASSVGAGVYNEQFF. The chain is built from TRBV9 and TRBJ2-1, with TRBD2 identical over 7 bases. This CDR3 is built from 15 residues. Germline loops: CDR1 SGDLS, CDR2 YYNGEE. V lost 0 bases to trimming and J lost 3 bases; unmatched junction nucleotides: 3.

This clonotype was counted a few times. V usage is TRBV7-9 and J usage is TRBJ2-3; 13 bases map to TRBD2. The CDR3 totals 14 residues. Germline CDR1 reads SEHNR; CDR2 reads FQNEAQ (reference sequence). V trimming: 6 bases; J trimming: 5 bases; junction bases outside the gene matches: 2. Here the CDR3 DNA reads TGTGCCAGCAGGCGGACTAGCGGGGGAGATACGCAGTATTTT. It translates to CASRRTSGGDTQYF. The variable domain in full, with the rest retrieved from reference TRBV7-9 and TRBJ2-3, is DTGVSQNPRHKITKRGQNVTFRCDPISEHNRLYWYRQTLGQGPEFLTYFQNEAQLEKSRLLSDRFSAERPKGSFSTLEIQRTEQGDSAMYLCASRRTSGGDTQYFGPGTRLTVL.

With respect to this clonotype: The junction differs from germline at one of its ends, possibly a read error. This chain links TRBV15 with TRBJ2-7, with D hard to call. Germline V gene lookup returns CDR1 LNHNV and CDR2 YYDKDF (reference sequence). The CDR3 consists of 8 residues. The CDR3 loop is CATSRDNF. The CDR3 bases are TGTGCCACCAGCAGAGATAACTTC.

This clonotype has a handful of counts. The chain links TRBV10-3 to TRBJ2-5, with D perhaps TRBD1 (6 bases). This CDR3 contains 14 residues. Germline assignment: CDR1 ENHRY and CDR2 SYGVKD. V lost 6 bases to trimming and J lost 3 bases, with 14 bases between them. In DNA, the CDR3 is TGTGCCATCAGCCCCCAGACAGGTGAAGAGACCCAGTACTTC. This codes for CAISPQTGEETQYF.

This clonotype showed up just a few times. The gene calls are TRBV6-1 and TRBJ1-4; D is undetermined. Looked up from germline, CDR1 is MNHNS and CDR2 is SASEGT. The CDR3 contains 16 residues. Trimming pared 2 bases from V and 10 bases from J, leaving 20 bases between. CDR3 nucleotides: TGTGCCAGCAGTGAATTTCCTCAAGAATCTTCGGGAAAACTGTTTTTT. Protein: CASSEFPQESSGKLFF.

In this sample, this clonotype turned up a few times. The chain couples TRBV2 to TRBJ2-5; the D gene is possibly TRBD2 (5 bases). Germline loops: CDR1 SNHLY, CDR2 FYNNEI. The length of the CDR3 is 14 residues. The V end was cut by 5 bases, the J end by 4 bases, with 14 bases between. CDR3 DNA sequence: TGTGCCAGCAGTAGAGGGCTAGCTCCAGAGACCCAGTACTTC. It encodes CASSRGLAPETQYF.

This clonotype was seen at least ten times. The chain carries TRBV2 and TRBJ2-5, with 10 bases aligning to TRBD1. CDR3 length: 13 residues. Unmatched junction bases numbered 1, after V lost 5 bases and J lost 4 bases. Germline-derived CDR1 and CDR2 are SNHLY and FYNNEI. The CDR3 spells CASSRTGGETQYF. CDR3 nucleotides: TGTGCCAGCAGTAGGACAGGGGGAGAGACCCAGTACTTC.

This clonotype was seen more than once but under ten times. V usage is TRBV10-3 and J usage is TRBJ2-4; 10 bases match TRBD1. CDR3 length: 15 amino acids. Per the germline V gene, CDR1 is ENHRY and CDR2 is SYGVKD. Trimming at V came to 3 bases and at J to 9 bases, leaving 8 bases not matched to a gene. CDR3 region: CAISEATGGLGIQYF. The DNA for the CDR3 is TGTGCCATCAGTGAAGCGACAGGGGGCCTAGGCATTCAGTACTTC.

The chain recombines TRBV4-2 with TRBJ2-3; 9 nucleotides match TRBD2. Germline CDR1 reads LGHNA; CDR2 reads YNFKEQ. V lost 4 bases to trimming and J lost 2 bases; unmatched junction nucleotides: 4. The CDR3 is made up of 15 amino acids. CDR3 in amino acids: CASSRLAGYTDTQYF. CDR3 DNA: TGTGCCAGCAGCCGGCTAGCGGGATACACAGATACGCAGTATTTT.

This chain connects TRBV7-9 to TRBJ2-1, with TRBD2 matching over 12 bases. Unmatched junction bases numbered 3, after V lost 3 bases and J lost 3 bases. This CDR3 has 16 amino acids. Germline CDR1 SEHNR, CDR2 FQNEAQ (reference sequence). The DNA for the CDR3 is TGTGCCAGCAGCTTTAGGACTAGCGGGGACTACAATGAGCAGTTCTTC. Translating gives CASSFRTSGDYNEQFF.

This clonotype has at least ten counts. The chain uses TRBV12-3 or TRBV12-4 and TRBJ2-1, with D perhaps matching TRBD2 (5 bases). This CDR3 spans 15 amino acids. Trimming took 1 base from V and 0 from J, leaving 7 bases between them. The CDR3 region is CASSLVTSSYNEQFF. In DNA form, the CDR3 reads TGTGCCAGCAGTTTAGTCACTAGCTCCTACAATGAGCAGTTCTTC.

The chain recombines TRBV9 with TRBJ2-1; no reliable D call. Germline V lookup: CDR1 SGDLS, CDR2 YYNGEE. CDR3 length: 13 residues. V dropped 2 bases and J dropped 9 bases, with 12 bases sitting between them. CDR3 nucleotides: TGTGCCAGCAGCGTCATAGTAACCACTGAGCAGTTCTTC. Encoded protein: CASSVIVTTEQFF.

This CDR3 is CASSLADRMVGELFF. In DNA form, the CDR3 reads TGCGCCAGCAGCTTGGCCGACAGGATGGTCGGGGAGCTGTTTTTT. The chain uses TRBV5-1 and TRBJ2-2; tentatively, D is TRBD1 (6 bases). Germline V gene data show CDR1 as SGHRS and CDR2 as YFSETQ. The CDR3 has 15 amino acids. Trimming pared 0 bases from V and 7 bases from J, leaving 13 bases between.

This chain uses TRBV2 with TRBJ1-5; 7 bases match TRBD1. CDR1 is SNHLY and CDR2 is FYNNEI in the germline V gene. This CDR3 has 13 amino acids. With 6 bases clipped from V and 7 bases from J, the junction kept 6 bases outside the gene matches. CDR3 in amino acids: CASRVDRLQPQHF. The CDR3, as DNA: TGTGCCAGCAGAGTGGACAGGCTCCAGCCCCAGCATTTT. The full variable domain, completed using reference TRBV2 and TRBJ1-5, is EPEVTQTPSHQVTQMGQEVILRCVPISNHLYFYWYRQILGQKVEFLVSFYNNEISEKSEIFDDQFSVERPDGSNFTLKIRSTKLEDSAMYFCASRVDRLQPQHFGDGTRLSIL.

The V and J genes are TRBV3-1 and TRBJ2-3, with TRBD2 matching over 11 bases. Trimming removed 2 bases from V and 3 bases from J; junction bases left unmatched: 13. The CDR3 loop spans 19 amino acids. Germline V gene data show CDR1 as LGHDT and CDR2 as YNNKEL (reference sequence). The CDR3 protein is CASSQNALGLAEPTDTQYF. CDR3 DNA sequence: TGTGCCAGCAGCCAAAACGCCCTGGGACTAGCGGAGCCGACAGATACGCAGTATTTT.

This clonotype has only a few counts. V usage is TRBV27 and J usage is TRBJ2-5; D remains ambiguous. V shed 6 bases and J shed 4 bases, with 18 bases lying between them. The CDR3 totals 15 residues. Germline V gives CDR1 MNHEY, CDR2 SMNVEV (reference sequence). The CDR3 DNA reads TGTGCCAGCAGAGACGGGCCTCGATCCGCAGAGACCCAGTACTTC. Its protein is CASRDGPRSAETQYF.

This clonotype was found a few times. The chain links TRBV7-2 to TRBJ1-3; TRBD1 agrees at 7 bases. The CDR3 covers 16 residues. Per germline, CDR1 SGHTA and CDR2 FQGNSA. The V gene end was trimmed by 5 bases and the J gene end by 0 bases; junction bases not matched to a gene: 7. CDR3 in amino acids: CASSGGQPNSGNTIYF. CDR3 in DNA: TGTGCCAGCAGCGGGGGACAGCCAAACTCTGGAAACACCATATATTTT.